Ten or more counts support the clone carrying this T cell receptor beta chain. Antigen specificity is unknown. This sample was included in a study of T cells in Graves' hyperthyroidism and ophthalmopathy. Findings and limits, study-wide: In blood, most of the thyroid clonotypes expanded above 0.001 were also present.

Amplification of TCR beta CDR3 regions used RNA as the template. TCR CDR3 underwent first-round RT-PCR with the HTBI primer set. TCRdb re-called the multiplex PCR reads through MiXCR, storing one row per CDR3 protein. Here the sample spans 600,000 or so distinct CDR3 sequences, roughly 15% being singletons. The CDR3 totals 15 residues. V gave up 0 bases and J gave up 3 bases; unmatched junction bases: 7. Germline loops: CDR1 DFQATT, CDR2 SNEGSKA (reference sequence). PBMCs were collected from a roughly 10 ml volume of fresh peripheral blood. The clonotype originates from a woman in her 50s with Graves' ophthalmopathy. The chain links TRBV20-1 to TRBJ2-7, with TRBD2 matching 8 bases. Sequenced material: blood. The CDR3 nucleotides are TGCAGTGCTAGAGATCGACGGGAGGGCCTCTACGAGCAGTACTTC. It encodes CSARDRREGLYEQYF.